This T cell receptor beta chain was sequenced in a study of PD-1 blockade in classical Hodgkin lymphoma. This clone was seen just once. The antigen is unknown. The time point denotes: newly diagnosed, previously untreated cHL patient sample. PBMCs from untreated, newly diagnosed classical Hodgkin lymphoma were comparison samples. TCRdb's copy holds only in-frame clones and misses some; the assay was immunoSEQ multiplex PCR. The table records tens of thousands of clones, approximately 90% of them present only once. The germline V gene encodes CDR1 KGHSH and CDR2 LQKENI. CDR3 length: 15 residues. Trimming removed 3 bases from V and 5 bases from J; junction bases left unmatched: 1. Broader study findings: Reported baseline diversity: healthy donors highest, relapsed/refractory patients lowest. With respect to the repertoire differences, their causes, possibly disease activity or prior therapy, remain undefined.

The source material was peripheral blood mononuclear cells (PBMCs). This clonotype originated in a human donor with classical Hodgkin lymphoma. This sequence joins TRBV18 and TRBJ2-3, with TRBD2 matching over 14 bases. CDR3: CASSPGLAGGDTQYF. For the CDR3, the DNA is TGTGCCAGCTCACCCGGACTAGCGGGAGGAGATACGCAGTATTTT.